These T cell receptor beta chains were read from a single sample in a study of CD8+CD57+ T cells in acquired aplastic anemia. TCRdb re-called the reads with MiXCR, one entry per CDR3 protein. The sample contains about 200,000 distinct CDR3 sequences, 60% to 80% of which appear only once. Sequences were obtained from sorted CD4+, CD8+, or CD8+CD57+ T cells (not recorded which) from PBMCs. The receptors were gathered from a human donor with aplastic anemia. Each CDR3 is given with its conserved first and last residue. A D gene is named only where the DNA matches it firmly. Where a row states a size, it is once, few, many or the class of an expanded clone; other rows omit it.

D gene	V gene	J gene	clone size	CDR3 protein	CDR3 DNA
-	TRBV20-1	TRBJ2-7	-	CSAARDTNFYEQYF	TGCAGTGCTGCCCGGGACACAAACTTCTACGAGCAGTACTTC
TRBD1	TRBV29-1	TRBJ1-4	-	CSVELAAGQGNEKLFF	TGCAGCGTTGAATTAGCTGCGGGACAGGGTAATGAAAAACTGTTTTTT
TRBD1	TRBV20-1	TRBJ1-6	-	CSAKPGQGKPLHF	TGCAGTGCCAAACCGGGACAGGGTAAACCCCTCCACTTT
TRBD1	TRBV10-3	TRBJ1-6	-	CPILEQGARNSPLHF	TGTCCCATCTTGGAGCAGGGGGCCCGAAATTCACCCCTCCACTTT
-	TRBV20-1	TRBJ1-2	-	CSARDTPNYGYTF	TGCAGTGCCCGGGACACCCCTAACTATGGCTACACCTTC
-	TRBV19	TRBJ1-6	once	CASSAGMNSPLHF	TGTGCCAGCAGCGCCGGGATGAATTCACCCCTCCACTTT
-	TRBV5-1	TRBJ1-1	-	CASSPRGTSNTEAFF	TGCGCCAGCAGCCCCCGGGGGACATCGAACACTGAAGCTTTCTTT
-	TRBV5-7	TRBJ2-2	-	CASSLDLPGELFF	TGTGCCAGCAGCTTAGACCTCCCCGGGGAGCTGTTTTTT
-	TRBV20-1	TRBJ2-3	few	CSAEPRDTQYF	TGCAGTGCTGAGCCGAGAGATACGCAGTATTTT
-	TRBV12-5	TRBJ1-4	once	CASGPPDRFNEKLFF	TGTGCTAGTGGTCCACCCGACAGGTTTAATGAAAAACTGTTTTTT
TRBD1	TRBV10-3	TRBJ1-6	-	CAISPETGLSPLHF	TGTGCCATCAGCCCTGAGACAGGGTTGTCACCCCTCCACTTT
-	TRBV15	TRBJ2-5	-	CATSTRMETQYF	TGTGCCACTTCGACTCGCATGGAGACCCAGTACTTC
TRBD1	TRBV7-9	TRBJ2-7	-	CASDQRGQGSYEQYF	TGTGCCAGCGATCAGAGAGGACAGGGGTCCTACGAGCAGTACTTC
-	TRBV20-1	TRBJ1-2	-	CSARPSGAMYGYTF	TGCAGTGCTCGTCCTTCGGGGGCTATGTATGGCTACACCTTC
TRBD1	TRBV7-9	TRBJ2-7	-	CASSLDAGTATYEQYF	TGTGCCAGCAGCTTAGATGCCGGGACAGCGACCTACGAGCAGTACTTC
-	TRBV5-1	TRBJ1-4	-	CASSVQSQGTNEKLFF	TGCGCCAGCAGCGTACAGTCACAGGGAACTAATGAAAAACTGTTTTTT
TRBD1	TRBV7-2	TRBJ1-2	few	CASSRQGHGYTF	TGTGCCAGCAGCCGACAGGGACATGGCTACACCTTC
-	TRBV19	TRBJ1-1	-	CASTGQTRSDEAFF	TGTGCCAGTACAGGACAGACAAGATCCGATGAAGCTTTCTTT
-	TRBV20-1	TRBJ2-5	-	CSGRRGMETQYF	TGCAGTGGTAGGAGGGGGATGGAGACCCAGTACTTC
TRBD1	TRBV11-2	TRBJ1-1	-	CASSSRTGLNTEAFF	TGTGCCAGCAGTTCGCGGACAGGCCTGAACACTGAAGCTTTCTTT
-	TRBV14	TRBJ1-4	-	CASSQLYLSGEKLFF	TGCGCCAGCAGCCAACTCTACCTCAGCGGGGAAAAACTGTTTTTT
TRBD2	TRBV4-1	TRBJ2-7	few	CASSQPRSSGYEQYF	TGCGCCAGCAGCCAACCCCGTAGTAGCGGGTACGAGCAGTACTTC
TRBD1	TRBV10-3	TRBJ2-3	-	CAISDRDRARDTQYF	TGTGCCATCAGCGACCGGGACAGGGCAAGAGATACGCAGTATTTT
TRBD2	TRBV20-1	TRBJ2-7	once	CSAKRTRPSYEQYF	TGCAGTGCTAAAAGGACTAGACCCTCCTACGAGCAGTACTTC
-	TRBV20-1	TRBJ2-1	-	CSASASGDYVEQFF	TGCAGTGCTAGTGCGTCAGGGGATTATGTTGAGCAGTTCTTC
TRBD1	TRBV10-2	TRBJ2-2	-	CASKEGQVVGELFF	TGCGCCAGCAAGGAGGGACAGGTCGTCGGGGAGCTGTTTTTT
-	TRBV20-1	TRBJ1-6	-	CSARDVQGLNSPLHF	TGCAGTGCTAGAGATGTGCAGGGTTTGAATTCACCCCTCCACTTT
-	TRBV29-1	TRBJ1-1	-	CSVEGIQSGAFF	TGCAGCGTTGAGGGGATTCAGAGTGGAGCTTTCTTT
-	TRBV19	TRBJ1-5	-	CASSYDGVNNQPQHF	TGTGCCAGTAGTTACGATGGGGTAAACAATCAGCCCCAGCATTTT
-	TRBV15	TRBJ1-6	-	CATSRDPGGGSPLHF	TGTGCCACCAGCAGAGATCCTGGGGGAGGTTCACCCCTCCACTTT
TRBD2	TRBV7-2	TRBJ2-5	-	CASSTGLAGVKTQYF	TGTGCCAGCAGTACCGGACTAGCGGGGGTGAAGACCCAGTACTTC
-	TRBV5-4	TRBJ1-2	few	CASSLQGTYGYTF	TGTGCCAGCAGCTTGCAGGGTACCTATGGCTACACCTTC
TRBD2	TRBV20-1	TRBJ2-3	once	CSAPVPGRGADTQYF	TGCAGTGCTCCCGTCCCAGGGAGGGGTGCAGATACGCAGTATTTT
-	TRBV24-1	TRBJ1-6	-	CATHQGQGSDNSPLHF	TGTGCCACCCATCAGGGCCAGGGATCTGATAATTCACCCCTCCACTTT
-	TRBV7-2	TRBJ2-7	-	CASSLRPDSKQYF	TGTGCCAGCAGCTTACGACCGGACAGCAAGCAGTACTTC
-	TRBV28	TRBJ2-7	-	CASSLQSISYEQYF	TGTGCCAGCAGTTTACAGTCTATCTCCTACGAGCAGTACTTC
TRBD1	TRBV5-1	TRBJ1-2	once	CASSPTGQGNHGYTF	TGCGCCAGCAGCCCCACCGGACAGGGGAATCATGGCTACACCTTC
TRBD2	TRBV19	TRBJ2-3	-	CASSILAGRTDTQYF	TGTGCCAGTAGTATTTTAGCGGGACGCACAGATACGCAGTATTTT
-	TRBV20-1	TRBJ1-2	-	CSAAWYYGYTF	TGCAGTGCAGCATGGTACTATGGCTACACCTTC
TRBD2	TRBV20-1	TRBJ2-1	-	CSAIASGRSEQFF	TGCAGTGCGATCGCTAGCGGGAGGAGTGAGCAGTTCTTC
TRBD1	TRBV15	TRBJ1-5	-	CATSAGQENQPQHF	TGTGCCACCAGTGCAGGACAGGAGAATCAGCCCCAGCATTTT
TRBD1	TRBV5-5	TRBJ1-2	few	CASSLGQGEYYGYTF	TGTGCCAGCAGCTTAGGACAGGGAGAGTACTATGGCTACACCTTC
TRBD1	TRBV2	TRBJ2-1	-	CASSGRTGEGNEQFF	TGTGCCAGCAGTGGGAGGACAGGAGAGGGCAATGAGCAGTTCTTC
-	TRBV7-4	TRBJ2-5	-	CASSPGLRETQYF	TGTGCCAGCAGCCCGGGACTTCGAGAGACCCAGTACTTC
-	TRBV24-1	TRBJ2-5	few	CATSDTPPGHVRETQYF	TGTGCCACCAGTGACACCCCCCCAGGGCATGTGAGAGAGACCCAGTACTTC